The 23 T cell receptor beta chains reported below all come from one sample, sequenced in a study of technical replicates of blood from a handful of donors. Generated by immunoSEQ multiplex PCR, the TCRdb table keeps only in-frame clones and is missing some. The sample records some 77,000 clones, over 90% being singletons. Sequenced sample: T cells isolated from PBMCs. The receptors were sampled from a human donor in good health.

The rearrangement joins TRBV4-2 to TRBJ2-7; a weak D match, TRBD2 (5 bases). V was trimmed by 1 base and J by 4 bases, leaving 14 bases between them. Germline V gene sequence: CDR1 LGHNA, CDR2 YNFKEQ. The CDR3 extends over 15 amino acids. CDR3 region: CASSQAVVGIYEQYF. CDR3 bases: TGTGCCAGCAGCCAAGCCGTAGTCGGGATATACGAGCAGTACTTC.

This sequence joins TRBV6-5 and TRBJ2-5; 9 bases fit TRBD2. Unmatched junction bases numbered 12, after V lost 4 bases and J lost 6 bases. Germline loops: CDR1 MNHEY, CDR2 SVGAGI. The CDR3 is made up of 16 amino acids. CDR3 protein: CASSSPSSGVVKTQYF. In DNA, the CDR3 is TGTGCCAGCAGTTCCCCCTCTAGCGGGGTTGTGAAGACCCAGTACTTC.

J is TRBJ2-7 and V is TRBV19, with D maybe TRBD2 (5 bases). Per the germline V gene, CDR1 is LNHDA and CDR2 is SQIVND (reference sequence). The CDR3 runs 13 residues. The V end was cut by 4 bases, the J end by 2 bases, with 9 bases between. The CDR3 coding sequence is TGTGCCAGTAGTACCCGACTAACCTACGAGCAGTACTTC. Translation: CASSTRLTYEQYF.

The chain employs TRBV20-1 and TRBJ1-1; D is perhaps TRBD1 (6 bases). Trimming shortened V by 8 bases and J by 4 bases, and 11 bases separated the two germline ends. The CDR3 totals 11 residues. From germline, CDR1 is DFQATT and CDR2 SNEGSKA (reference sequence). CDR3 nucleotide sequence: TGCAGTTCCGGGACAACCACTGAAGCTTTCTTT. Its protein is CSSGTTTEAFF.

V and J are TRBV11-2 and TRBJ2-1; 12 bases are a match to TRBD2. Germline-derived CDR1 and CDR2 are SGHAT and FQNNGV. CDR3 size: 15 residues. V lost 5 bases, J lost 9 bases, and 8 bases stayed unmatched. CDR3 residues: CASSPRTSGKGEQFF. The CDR3 DNA reads as TGTGCCAGCAGCCCCCGGACTAGCGGGAAGGGTGAGCAGTTCTTC.

This chain links TRBV10-3 with TRBJ2-3, with D perhaps matching TRBD2 (6 bases). Germline V gene data show CDR1 as ENHRY and CDR2 as SYGVKD. The CDR3 extends over 16 amino acids. Trimming shortened V by 0 bases and J by 0 bases, and 10 bases separated the two germline ends. CDR3 amino acids: CAISESGSGSTDTQYF. Here the CDR3 DNA reads TGTGCCATCAGTGAGTCGGGTAGCGGTAGCACAGATACGCAGTATTTT.

This clone was picked up a small number of times. This chain connects TRBV2 to TRBJ1-1; D is possibly TRBD1 (5 bases). This CDR3 has 13 residues. CDR1 and CDR2 from the germline V gene are SNHLY and FYNNEI. V lost 6 bases and J lost 1, with 9 bases in between. The CDR3 here is CASRIQENTEAFF. The CDR3 nucleotides read TGTGCCAGCAGGATACAGGAGAACACTGAAGCTTTCTTT.

The chain links TRBV27 to TRBJ1-5, with D perhaps TRBD1 (6 bases). CDR3 length equals 15 residues. Between the trimmed V and J ends, which lost 5 bases and 0 bases, there was a span of 11 bases. CDR1 is MNHEY, CDR2 SMNVEV, per germline (reference sequence). The CDR3 protein is CASSLDRNSNQPQHF. The CDR3, as DNA: TGTGCCAGCAGTCTGGACAGAAATAGCAATCAGCCCCAGCATTTT.

The chain uses TRBV11-3 and TRBJ2-2; TRBD1 aligns across 7 bases. Germline V lookup: CDR1 SGHNT, CDR2 YENEEA. CDR3 size: 15 residues. The V gene end was trimmed by 4 bases and the J gene end by 5 bases; junction bases not matched to a gene: 7. CDR3 residues: CASSSAPQGTGELFF. CDR3 sequence (DNA): TGTGCCAGCAGCTCCGCCCCACAGGGGACCGGGGAGCTGTTTTTT.

The chain uses TRBV21-1 and TRBJ1-5; TRBD1 is the table's D call and was not checked against the DNA. TRBV21-1 is flagged as a pseudogene. The CDR3 consists of 14 residues. CDR3 in amino acids: CASSETGYSQPQHF. The DNA of the CDR3 is TGTGCCAGCAGCGAGACAGGGTATAGTCAGCCCCAGCATTTT.

The count of this clone is one. This rearrangement joins TRBV19 to TRBJ2-7, with D possibly being TRBD2 (5 bases). The V end lost 6 bases, the J end lost 4 bases, and 7 bases lay between the germline ends. The germline V gene encodes CDR1 LNHDA and CDR2 SQIVND (reference sequence). The CDR3 runs 11 residues. CDR3 in amino acids: CASRDSYEQYF. The CDR3, as DNA: TGTGCCAGTAGGGACTCTTACGAGCAGTACTTC.

This sequence joins TRBV9 and TRBJ2-2; TRBD2 agrees at 11 bases. CDR1 SGDLS and CDR2 YYNGEE come from the germline V gene. V was pared by 3 bases and J by 7 bases, with 5 bases of the junction left unmatched. This CDR3 is 15 amino acids long. The CDR3 DNA reads TGTGCCAGCAGCGGTACTAGCGGGAGCGGCGGGGAGCTGTTTTTT. Protein sequence: CASSGTSGSGGELFF.

Only one count was recorded for this clone. The chain combines TRBV5-4 with TRBJ2-5, with TRBD2 as a possible D gene (5 bases). The CDR3 contains 15 residues. The V gene lost 0 bases and the J gene lost 2 bases, with 11 bases spanning the gap. The V gene's germline CDR1 is SGHNT and CDR2 YYREEE (reference sequence). The CDR3 region is CASSLVSSPQETQYF. For the CDR3, the DNA is TGTGCCAGCAGCTTGGTCTCTAGCCCACAAGAGACCCAGTACTTC.

This clone was observed a few times. The chain has TRBV11-3 and TRBJ1-1; the match to TRBD1 covers 8 bases. The CDR3 loop spans 14 amino acids. Unmatched junction bases numbered 7, after V lost 5 bases and J lost 5 bases. From germline, CDR1 is SGHNT and CDR2 YENEEA. The CDR3 coding sequence is TGTGCCAGCAGCGGACAGGGATCTGTGACTGAAGCTTTCTTT. The encoded protein is CASSGQGSVTEAFF.

The chain has TRBV7-2 and TRBJ2-1; 7 positions agree with TRBD2. V lost 1 base to trimming and J lost 5 bases; unmatched junction nucleotides: 5. The CDR3 spans 15 residues. CDR1 is SGHTA and CDR2 is FQGNSA in the germline V gene. The CDR3 sequence: CASSLDPGGNNEQFF. The DNA of the CDR3 is TGTGCCAGCAGCTTAGACCCGGGAGGAAACAATGAGCAGTTCTTC.

This clone has a single count. CDR3 bases: TGTGCCAGCAGCAGACTCACAGGGGAGAACACTGAAGCTTTCTTT. This encodes CASSRLTGENTEAFF. The chain uses TRBV28 and TRBJ1-1; TRBD1 agrees at 7 bases. From germline, CDR1 is MDHEN and CDR2 SYDVKM. The CDR3 sequence is 15 residues long. Trimming took 6 bases from V and 1 from J; bases not matched to a gene: 8.

The rearrangement uses TRBV4-1 and TRBJ1-2, with 10 bases that match TRBD1. The CDR3 covers 16 residues. Trimming removed 1 base from V and 8 bases from J; junction bases left unmatched: 10. Looked up from germline, CDR1 is MGHRA and CDR2 is YSYEKL. This chain's CDR3 is CASSQGAGTGEYGYTF. For the CDR3, the DNA is TGCGCCAGCAGCCAAGGAGCCGGGACAGGGGAATACGGCTACACCTTC.

The rearrangement joins TRBV28 to TRBJ2-1; 7 nucleotides line up with TRBD2. Looked up from germline, CDR1 is MDHEN and CDR2 is SYDVKM. The CDR3 runs 13 residues. After removal of 6 bases from V and 5 bases from J, the junction contained 4 bases not matched to a gene. CDR3: CASRVGTNNEQFF. The CDR3 nucleotides read TGTGCCAGCAGGGTCGGGACTAACAATGAGCAGTTCTTC.

The chain links TRBV11-2 to TRBJ1-3; 8 nucleotides line up with TRBD1. J was trimmed by 4 bases and V by 2 bases; bases with no gene match: 7. Germline V gene lookup returns CDR1 SGHAT and CDR2 FQNNGV. The CDR3 is 16 amino acids. CDR3 in amino acids: CASSLLPDRVGNTIYF. The DNA of the CDR3 is TGTGCCAGCAGCTTACTACCGGACAGGGTGGGAAACACCATATATTTT.

The V gene is TRBV4-3, the J gene TRBJ2-7; 9 bases match TRBD2. The length of the CDR3 is 15 residues. Germline V lookup: CDR1 LGHNA, CDR2 YSLEER. Losses at the gene ends were 1 base for V and 1 base for J; bases not matched to a gene: 2. The CDR3, as DNA: TGCGCCAGCAGCCAAGGGCTAGCGGGATCCTACGAGCAGTACTTC. Translation gives CASSQGLAGSYEQYF.

The chain links TRBV9 to TRBJ2-1, with D perhaps TRBD1 (6 bases). The germline V and J ends were trimmed by 0 bases and 9 bases, with 13 bases remaining between them. Per the germline V gene, CDR1 is SGDLS and CDR2 is YYNGEE. This CDR3 comprises 14 residues. The CDR3 DNA reads as TGTGCCAGCAGCGTAGAACTACAGGGAGCTGAGCAGTTCTTC. Protein: CASSVELQGAEQFF.

This sequence joins TRBV28 and TRBJ1-2, with a weak D call TRBD1 (6 bases). The germline gives CDR1 MDHEN, CDR2 SYDVKM. Trimming cost V 5 bases and J 4 bases, with 8 bases left between them. The CDR3 contains 12 residues. DNA for the CDR3: TGTGCCAGCAGTGACAGGTCCTATGGCTACACCTTC. It specifies CASSDRSYGYTF.

The chain joins TRBV6-1 to TRBJ2-7; TRBD1 matches at 8 bases. CDR1 and CDR2 (germline): MNHNS, SASEGT. The CDR3 spans 13 residues. V trimming: 3 bases; J trimming: 4 bases; junction bases outside the gene matches: 2. The CDR3 is CASSDRGRYEQYF. DNA for the CDR3: TGTGCCAGCAGTGACAGGGGGCGGTACGAGCAGTACTTC.